The count of the clone carrying this TCR beta chain is one. TCRdb keeps only in-frame clones here, not all; method: immunoSEQ multiplex PCR. The profile covers hundreds of thousands of clones, with around 90% appearing a single time and 0.75% to 0.85% taken by the ten largest. The data are from a study of blood T cell repertoires in COVID-19. V shed 1 base and J shed 9 bases, with 13 bases lying between them. CDR3 length: 15 amino acids. Germline values: CDR1 SGHTA, CDR2 FQGNSA. This TCR was sampled from a man between 18 and 29 years old with COVID-19, enrolled during active disease. The sequencing input was peripheral blood. The chain combines TRBV7-2 with TRBJ1-6; tentative D call: TRBD1 (5 bases). The CDR3 DNA reads as TGTGCCAGCAGCTTAGTTCTGGGGCCTTCTTCACCCCTCCACTTT. The encoded protein is CASSLVLGPSSPLHF. Using reference TRBV7-2 and TRBJ1-6 for the parts outside the CDR3, the full variable domain is GAGVSQSPSNKVTEKGKDVELRCDPISGHTALYWYRQSLGQGLEFLIYFQGNSAPDKSGLPSDRFSAERTGGSVSTLTIQRTQQEDSAVYLCASSLVLGPSSPLHFGNGTRLTVT.